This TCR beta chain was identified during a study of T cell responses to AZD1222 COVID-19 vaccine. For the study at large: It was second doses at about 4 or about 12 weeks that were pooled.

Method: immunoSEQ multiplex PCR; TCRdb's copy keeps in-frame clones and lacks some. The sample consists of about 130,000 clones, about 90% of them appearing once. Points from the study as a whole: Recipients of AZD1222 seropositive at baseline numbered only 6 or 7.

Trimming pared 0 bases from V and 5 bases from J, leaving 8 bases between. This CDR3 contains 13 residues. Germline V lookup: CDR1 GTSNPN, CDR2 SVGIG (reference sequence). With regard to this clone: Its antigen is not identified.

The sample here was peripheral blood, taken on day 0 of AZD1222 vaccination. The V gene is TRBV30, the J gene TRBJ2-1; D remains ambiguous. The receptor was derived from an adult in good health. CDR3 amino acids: CAWSVLKNNEQFF. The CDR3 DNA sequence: TGTGCCTGGAGTGTGCTGAAAAACAATGAGCAGTTCTTC.